This T cell receptor (beta chain) was sequenced for a study of blood T cell repertoires in COVID-19. The protocol was immunoSEQ multiplex PCR, while the TCRdb copy is restricted to in-frame clones and leaves out a portion. The data contain around 250,000 clones, about 90% of them singletons. The CDR3 is made up of 14 amino acids. CDR1 and CDR2 from the germline V gene are ENHRY and SYGVKD. V dropped 10 bases and J dropped 2; count of bases not matched to a gene: 10. The chain has TRBV10-3 and TRBJ2-5; 7 bases map to TRBD1. This sequence originates from a woman aged 70-85 years with COVID-19, enrolled during active disease. The sample taken for sequencing was peripheral blood. The CDR3 nucleotides read TGTGCCACAGGGACAGCCCCGCTTCAAGAGACCCAGTACTTC. Encoded protein: CATGTAPLQETQYF.